This T cell receptor beta chain stems from a study of shared clonotypes between healthy human individuals (TCRdb year 2020). Study-wide context: A few men and two women, aged 18 to 49 years, made up the cohort. Per donor, three plates each were used for CD4 naive and CD4 memory, two for CD8 naive, and one for CD8 memory. To estimate repertoire size and how much clonotype sharing occurs between individuals, the study deeply sequenced the blood TCR repertoires of roughly 5 healthy adults. Libraries were prepared and TCR repertoires were sequenced by different laboratories using diverse techniques, in order to increase sequencing depth and limit assay-specific biases. Per donor, leukapheresis produced somewhere between about 0.8 and 9.5 billion PBMCs. The research as a whole found: Rarefaction of sorted-subset datasets indicated incomplete sequencing despite the large sequencing depth. Naive subsets generally had larger estimated clonotype richness than memory subsets did. Only blood was sampled, and tissue TCR repertoires likely differ from those in blood. The small number of donors limited the genetic and exposure-history diversity represented. When a few donors were compared, the shared fraction of clonotypes was about 5.2% for naive CD4, around 3.6% for naive CD8, 2.3% for memory CD4, and about 0.36% for memory CD8. Based on pairwise subsampling, the degree of clonotype sharing among donors was expected to be affected by sequencing depth. Higher generation probabilities were observed for clonotypes shared by all four sorted-subset donors than for non-shared clonotypes.

The germline V and J ends show losses of 4 bases and 8 bases respectively, and no gene match explains 10 bases of the junction. The germline V gene supplies CDR1 SGHTA and CDR2 FQGNSA. From the cysteine up to the phenylalanine, the CDR3 has a length of 15 residues. The CDR3 DNA has 45 bases and is translated from base 1. Turning to this clone: Its antigen is still unknown. Within one base of it there is no much larger clone, and no base qualities were kept.

The donors were healthy, HIV-negative adults with no recently reported acute infections or vaccinations. Only Caucasian adults living in Nashville, Tennessee, USA were represented among the donors. CD4+ T cells were enriched through magnetic negative selection, after which naive cells were positively selected on CD45RA and the remaining negative fraction served as the memory subset. Blood was collected by leukapheresis, and PBMCs were isolated by Ficoll-Histopaque density gradient centrifugation and then cryopreserved in liquid nitrogen vapor phase. Analytical flow cytometry was used to check the purity and quantity of each magnetically sorted T cell population. From each sorted fraction, genomic DNA was isolated and quantified by UV absorbance on a Nanodrop 2000c. Using the deep immunoSEQ assay, TCR CDR3 regions were amplified from genomic DNA by multiplex PCR. For each cell subset, the extracted genomic DNA was distributed evenly across all wells of several immunoSEQ 96-well plates, and each plate served as one replicate. For sorted subsets, each replicate PCR was loaded with 200 ng genomic DNA, equivalent to some 27,000 T cell genomes. Purified libraries were quantified with a Qubit 3.0 fluorometer, sized on a Bioanalyzer 2100, and re-quantified with the KAPA Library Quantification kit. A separate single-read 150-cycle Illumina NextSeq 550 flow cell was used to sequence each immunoSEQ 96-well plate. Per the original workflow: Because the immunoSEQ output held only junctional sequences and lacked quality scores, the filtering could not match the filtering applied to full-length reads. To assign V/J genes and CDR3, sequences were annotated against IMGT germline references using PyIR, a Python wrapper for IgBLAST v1.9. Reads were removed for weak V/J assignments (E-value above 1e-6), missing CDR3, stop codons, out-of-frame junctions, or ambiguous translated residues. V3J clonotypes were defined as sequences sharing the same inferred V gene, J gene, and CDR3 amino acid sequence. Percentage overlap between repertoires was computed as shared unique clonotypes divided by the size of the smaller repertoire. Three approaches were used to assess repertoire richness: RTK rarefaction, the Chao1 estimator, and Recon v2.1 estimates of unobserved clonotypes. Generation probabilities for all TCRbeta clonotypes obtained by the gDNA method from a handful of donors were computed using OLGA. Not all clones reach the TCRdb copy of this immuneACCESS table, which keeps in-frame sequences only. Checked studies attribute under half of the gap to unresolved V genes and leave the rest unexplained. Clone size and the V and J calls come from that table; the DNA yielded D and trimming. Within this sample are 950,000 to 1,100,000 clones, with around 75% of them counted one time only. The ten largest clonotypes hold about 1.5% of the sample.

This receptor was identified in a man between 18 and 35 years old in good health. This sequence uses TRBV7-2 and TRBJ2-7, and 11 junction bases match TRBD2. The material sequenced was memory CD4+ T cells sorted from blood. The sample's cell subset or site label, decoded: CD45RA-negative fraction. In nucleotide form, the sequence is TGTGCCAGCAGCTCCACTAGCGGGAGTGGTAGAAAGCAGTACTTC. Translated, this is CASSSTSGSGRKQYF.